These 14 T cell receptor beta chains share one sample of origin, sequenced in a study of read filtering for tumor transcriptome and immune sequencing. Molecular barcoded adaptors covering alpha/delta and beta/gamma chains were used on around 370 ng RNA. TCRdb ran MiXCR on the reads and lists one entry per CDR3 protein. The table shows approximately 45,000 distinct CDR3 sequences, with roughly a fifth occurring only once. The sample taken for sequencing was a population of CD138-negative cells sorted from bone marrow. The receptors stem from a donor aged 40 or older with multiple myeloma.

The rearrangement joins TRBV2 to TRBJ1-5, with D perhaps TRBD1 (5 bases). V was clipped by 6 bases and J by 0 bases, with 15 bases between them. Germline V lookup: CDR1 SNHLY, CDR2 FYNNEI. The CDR3 loop spans 16 amino acids. The CDR3 bases are TGTGCCAGCAGGCCGGGCCGTGGGGGTAGCAATCAGCCCCAGCATTTT. Translated, it gives CASRPGRGGSNQPQHF.

In its sample, this clonotype was seen many times. The genes are TRBV29-1 and TRBJ1-1, with D perhaps matching TRBD1 (5 bases). The germline V and J ends were trimmed by 8 bases and 1 base, with 23 bases remaining between them. The CDR3 is made up of 16 amino acids. The germline gives CDR1 SQVTM, CDR2 ANQGSEA. The CDR3 nucleotides read TGCAGCTGTTGGGGTGGGGGTGTCGGACGGAACACTGAAGCTTTCTTT. It yields the protein CSCWGGGVGRNTEAFF.

Comments on this clonotype: With a much larger clone just one base away, this may be a read error. This chain connects TRBV19 to TRBJ2-5; D gene unclear. The CDR3 totals 13 residues. Germline V lookup: CDR1 LNHDA, CDR2 SQIVND (reference sequence). The CDR3 nucleotides read TGTGCCAGTTGTATAGGAAGGAAAGAGACCCAGTACTTC. Translation gives CASCIGRKETQYF.

The gene calls are TRBV20-1 and TRBJ2-7; 12 bases agree with TRBD2. The CDR3 is made up of 15 amino acids. CDR1 and CDR2 (germline): DFQATT, SNEGSKA (reference sequence). The trim removed 0 bases at V and 7 bases at J, leaving 7 bases unmatched. The CDR3 sequence: CSAREASGRAQEQYF. In nucleotides, the CDR3 is TGCAGTGCTAGAGAAGCTAGCGGGAGGGCCCAGGAGCAGTACTTC.

This clonotype was seen at least ten times. The chain carries TRBV28 and TRBJ1-1; D ambiguous. The CDR3 loop spans 12 amino acids. V was pared by 3 bases and J by 2 bases, with 4 bases between. Germline V gives CDR1 MDHEN, CDR2 SYDVKM. CDR3 sequence: CASSLINTEAFF. CDR3 coding DNA: TGTGCCAGCAGTTTGATAAACACTGAAGCTTTCTTT.

This clonotype was seen only a few times. The chain is built from TRBV20-1 and TRBJ2-1; TRBD2 aligns across 12 bases. The germline CDR1 and CDR2 sequences are DFQATT and SNEGSKA (reference sequence). V shed 1 base and J 6 bases; nucleotides not matched to a gene: 7. The CDR3 has 16 amino acids. In DNA form, the CDR3 reads TGCAGTGCTAGAGGACTAGCGGGAGTTTCTGGCAATGAGCAGTTCTTC. Encoded protein: CSARGLAGVSGNEQFF.

This clonotype appeared many times. The chain combines TRBV20-1 with TRBJ2-1; 8 positions agree with TRBD1. J was trimmed by 6 bases and V by 1 base; bases with no gene match: 14. The CDR3 extends over 17 amino acids. Germline V gene lookup returns CDR1 DFQATT and CDR2 SNEGSKA (reference sequence). The CDR3 protein is CSARAPIGTGLGNEQFF. The CDR3 DNA follows: TGCAGTGCTAGAGCCCCCATTGGGACAGGTCTGGGCAATGAGCAGTTCTTC.

Comments on this clonotype: A much larger clone differs by one base, so this may be a read error. The CDR3 carries no conserved terminal phenylalanine or tryptophan, so it likely arises from a read error. This rearrangement joins TRBV24-1 to TRBJ2-3; D may match TRBD1 or TRBD2 (5 bases each). The V end lost 3 bases, the J end lost 7 bases, and 16 bases lay between the germline ends. The length of the CDR3 is 15 residues. CDR1 is KGHDR, CDR2 SFDVKD, per germline. In nucleotides, the CDR3 is TGTGCCACCAGTGATCAGGGACGGCCGGGGAATACGCAGTATTCT. It yields the protein CATSDQGRPGNTQYS.

Comments on this clonotype: With a much larger clone just one base away, this may be a read error. V usage is TRBV28 and J usage is TRBJ2-2; TRBD2 is a possible D gene (5 bases). The CDR3 is 14 amino acids. Germline V gene sequence: CDR1 MDHEN, CDR2 SYDVKM. CDR3 region: CAISSDLNTGELFF. CDR3 in DNA: TGTGCCATCAGTTCGGACTTGAACACCGGGGAGCTGTTTTTT.

As concerns this clonotype: A much more abundant neighbour one base away suggests this may be a read error. The V call is TRBV18, the J call TRBJ2-1, with D unclear. Germline CDR1 is KGHSH and CDR2 is LQKENI. CDR3 length equals 14 residues. In nucleotides, the CDR3 is TGTGCCAGCGCACCCCGAGACCCTTACAATGAGCAGTTCTTC. This translates into CASAPRDPYNEQFF.

The rearrangement links TRBV4-2 to TRBJ2-5; 11 bases agree with TRBD2. V shed 6 bases, J shed 0 bases, and the junction held 3 bases outside the gene matches. The CDR3 totals 15 residues. Germline V gene sequence: CDR1 LGHNA, CDR2 YNFKEQ. The CDR3 is CASRPGLADQETQYF. The CDR3 nucleotides read TGTGCCAGCAGACCGGGACTAGCGGACCAAGAGACCCAGTACTTC.

The chain recombines TRBV5-1 with TRBJ1-5; 10 nucleotides align to TRBD1. Germline CDR1 reads SGHRS; CDR2 reads YFSETQ. This CDR3 is built from 15 residues. V shed 4 bases, J shed 6 bases, and the junction held 7 bases outside the gene matches. This CDR3 reads CASSRTGQGGQPQHF. The DNA for the CDR3 is TGCGCCAGCAGCCGTACCGGACAGGGGGGTCAGCCCCAGCATTTT.

This clonotype was seen at least ten times. V usage is TRBV6-5 and J usage is TRBJ2-3; perhaps D is TRBD1 or TRBD2 (6 bases each). The germline CDR1 and CDR2 sequences are MNHEY and SVGAGI. The V gene lost 6 bases and the J gene lost 6 bases, with 19 bases spanning the gap. This CDR3 is 15 amino acids long. As DNA, the CDR3 is TGTGCCAGCAGGGGGGGCGGGACCCGGTTCGATACGCAGTATTTT. This sequence encodes CASRGGGTRFDTQYF.

This clonotype was picked up many times. The CDR3 reads CATEGGPTGELFF. CDR3 nucleotides: TGTGCCACGGAAGGAGGGCCCACCGGGGAGCTGTTTTTT. The chain employs TRBV24-1 and TRBJ2-2; a weak D match, TRBD2 (6 bases). Trimming took off 10 bases at V and 4 bases at J, with 12 bases between the two ends. Germline loops: CDR1 KGHDR, CDR2 SFDVKD. The CDR3 has 13 amino acids.